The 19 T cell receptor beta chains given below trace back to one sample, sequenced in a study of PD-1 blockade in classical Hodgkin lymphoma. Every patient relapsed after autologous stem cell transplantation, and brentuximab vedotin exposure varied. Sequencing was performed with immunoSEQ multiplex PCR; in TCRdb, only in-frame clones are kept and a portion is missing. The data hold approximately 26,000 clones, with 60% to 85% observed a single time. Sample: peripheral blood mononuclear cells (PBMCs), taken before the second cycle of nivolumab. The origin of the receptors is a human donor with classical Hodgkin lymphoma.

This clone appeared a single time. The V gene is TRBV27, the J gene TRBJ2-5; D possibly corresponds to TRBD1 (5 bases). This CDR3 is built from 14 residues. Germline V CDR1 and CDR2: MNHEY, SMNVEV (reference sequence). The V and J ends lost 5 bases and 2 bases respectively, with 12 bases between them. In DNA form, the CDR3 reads TGTGCCAGCAGTCCCATATACAGGCAAGAGACCCAGTACTTC. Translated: CASSPIYRQETQYF.

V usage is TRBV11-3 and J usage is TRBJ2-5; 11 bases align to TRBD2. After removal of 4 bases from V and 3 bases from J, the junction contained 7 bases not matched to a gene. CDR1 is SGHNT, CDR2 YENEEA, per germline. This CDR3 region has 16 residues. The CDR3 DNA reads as TGTGCCAGCAGCTCACCCCAGGGACTAGCGGAAGAGACCCAGTACTTC. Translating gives CASSSPQGLAEETQYF. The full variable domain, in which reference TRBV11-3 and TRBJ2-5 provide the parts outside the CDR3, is EAGVVQSPRYKIIEKKQPVAFWCNPISGHNTLYWYLQNLGQGPELLIRYENEEAVDDSQLPKDRFSAERLKGVDSTLKIQPAELGDSAVYLCASSSPQGLAEETQYFGPGTRLLVL.

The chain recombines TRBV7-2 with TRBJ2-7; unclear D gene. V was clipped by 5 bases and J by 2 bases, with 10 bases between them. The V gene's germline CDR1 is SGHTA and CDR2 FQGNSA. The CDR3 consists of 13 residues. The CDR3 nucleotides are TGTGCCAGCAGCCTAGGAACAACCTACGAGCAGTACTTC. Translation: CASSLGTTYEQYF.

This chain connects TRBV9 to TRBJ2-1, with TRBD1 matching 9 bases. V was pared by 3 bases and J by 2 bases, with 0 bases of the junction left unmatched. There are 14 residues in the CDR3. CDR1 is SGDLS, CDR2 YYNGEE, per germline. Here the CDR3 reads CASSGQGAYNEQFF. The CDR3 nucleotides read TGTGCCAGCAGCGGACAGGGGGCCTACAATGAGCAGTTCTTC.

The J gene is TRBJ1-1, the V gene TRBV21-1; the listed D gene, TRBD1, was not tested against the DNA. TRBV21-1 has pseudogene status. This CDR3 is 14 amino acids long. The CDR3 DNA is TGTGCCAGCAGCCCAAGACAGGGAAACACTGAAGCTTTCTTT. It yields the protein CASSPRQGNTEAFF.

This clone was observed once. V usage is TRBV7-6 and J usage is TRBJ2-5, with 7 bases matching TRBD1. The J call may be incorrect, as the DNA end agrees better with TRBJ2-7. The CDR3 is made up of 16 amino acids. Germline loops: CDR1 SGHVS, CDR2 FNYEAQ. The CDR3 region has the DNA TGTGCCAGCAGCTTAAAAGAATTCGACAGGGCTAGCGAGCAGTACTTC. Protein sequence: CASSLKEFDRASEQYF.

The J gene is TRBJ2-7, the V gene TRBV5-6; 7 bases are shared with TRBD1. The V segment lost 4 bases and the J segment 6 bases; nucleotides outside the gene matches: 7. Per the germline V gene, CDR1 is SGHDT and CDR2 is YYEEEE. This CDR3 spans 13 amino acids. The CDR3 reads CASSPETGIEQYF. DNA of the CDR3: TGTGCCAGCAGCCCCGAGACAGGGATCGAGCAGTACTTC.

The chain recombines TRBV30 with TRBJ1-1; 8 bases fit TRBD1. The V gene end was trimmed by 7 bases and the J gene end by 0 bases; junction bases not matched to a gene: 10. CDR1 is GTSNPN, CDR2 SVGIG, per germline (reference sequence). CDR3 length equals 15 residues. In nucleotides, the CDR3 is TGTGCCTCGAAAAGGGACAGGCCGGTGAACACTGAAGCTTTCTTT. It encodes CASKRDRPVNTEAFF.

CDR3 sequence: CASIPRGETQETQYF. The CDR3 nucleotides read TGTGCCAGCATCCCTCGGGGGGAGACCCAAGAGACCCAGTACTTC. The chain links TRBV28 to TRBJ2-5; 7 bases are shared with TRBD2. The CDR3 extends over 15 amino acids. Trimming removed 7 bases from V and 1 base from J; junction bases left unmatched: 9. Germline CDR1 reads MDHEN; CDR2 reads SYDVKM.

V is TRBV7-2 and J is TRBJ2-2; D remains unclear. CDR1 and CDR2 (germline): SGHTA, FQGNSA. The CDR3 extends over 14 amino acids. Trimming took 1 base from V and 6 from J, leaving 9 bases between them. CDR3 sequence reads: CASSLVAQAGELFF. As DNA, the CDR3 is TGTGCCAGCAGCTTAGTGGCCCAGGCCGGGGAGCTGTTTTTT.

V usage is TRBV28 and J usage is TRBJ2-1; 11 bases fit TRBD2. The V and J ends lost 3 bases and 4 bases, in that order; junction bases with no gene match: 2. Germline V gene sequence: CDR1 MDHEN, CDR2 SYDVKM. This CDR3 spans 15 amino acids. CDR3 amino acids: CASSLLAGGYNEQFF. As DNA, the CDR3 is TGTGCCAGCAGTTTGCTAGCGGGAGGTTACAATGAGCAGTTCTTC.

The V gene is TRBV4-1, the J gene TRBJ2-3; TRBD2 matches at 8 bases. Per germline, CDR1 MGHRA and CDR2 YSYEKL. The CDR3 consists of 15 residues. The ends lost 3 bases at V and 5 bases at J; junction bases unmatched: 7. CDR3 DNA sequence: TGCGCCAGCAGCCACCGGACTAGCAGTAGAGATACGCAGTATTTT. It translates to CASSHRTSSRDTQYF.

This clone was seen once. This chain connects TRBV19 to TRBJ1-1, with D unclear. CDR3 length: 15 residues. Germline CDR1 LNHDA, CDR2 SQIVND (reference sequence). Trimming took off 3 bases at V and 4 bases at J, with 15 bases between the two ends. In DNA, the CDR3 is TGTGCCAGTAGTATCGAGGGCGCGGGAGGCACTGAAGCTTTCTTT. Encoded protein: CASSIEGAGGTEAFF.

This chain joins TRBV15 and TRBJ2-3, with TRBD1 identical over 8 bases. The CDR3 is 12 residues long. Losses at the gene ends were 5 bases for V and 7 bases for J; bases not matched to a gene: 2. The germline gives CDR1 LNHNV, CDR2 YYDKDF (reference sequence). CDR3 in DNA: TGTGCCACCAGCGACAGGGGAAATACGCAGTATTTT. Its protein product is CATSDRGNTQYF.

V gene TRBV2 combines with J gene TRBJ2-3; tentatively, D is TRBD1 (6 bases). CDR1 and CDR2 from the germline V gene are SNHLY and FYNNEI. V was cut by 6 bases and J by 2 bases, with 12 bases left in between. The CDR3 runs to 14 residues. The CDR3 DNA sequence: TGTGCCAGCAGGACACAGGGAGCCACAGATACGCAGTATTTT. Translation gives CASRTQGATDTQYF.

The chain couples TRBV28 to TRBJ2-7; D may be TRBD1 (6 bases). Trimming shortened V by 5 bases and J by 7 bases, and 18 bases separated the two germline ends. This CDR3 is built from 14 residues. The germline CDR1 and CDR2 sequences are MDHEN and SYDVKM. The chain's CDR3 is CASSPQGTLSEQYF. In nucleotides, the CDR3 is TGTGCCAGCAGTCCACAGGGTACGCTGAGTGAGCAGTACTTC.

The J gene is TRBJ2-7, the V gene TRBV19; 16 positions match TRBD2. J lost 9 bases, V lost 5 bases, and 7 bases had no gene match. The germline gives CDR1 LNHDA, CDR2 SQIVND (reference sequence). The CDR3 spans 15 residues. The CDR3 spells CASSPEGLAGGSQYF. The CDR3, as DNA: TGTGCCAGTAGTCCAGAGGGACTAGCGGGAGGGTCGCAGTACTTC.

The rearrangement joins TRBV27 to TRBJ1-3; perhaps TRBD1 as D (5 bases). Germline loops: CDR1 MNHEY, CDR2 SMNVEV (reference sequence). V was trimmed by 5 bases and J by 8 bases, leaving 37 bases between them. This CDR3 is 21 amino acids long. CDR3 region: CASSASGTRFFTHPLTDTIYF. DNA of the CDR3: TGTGCCAGCAGTGCCTCCGGGACCCGATTTTTTACCCACCCTTTAACAGACACCATATATTTT.

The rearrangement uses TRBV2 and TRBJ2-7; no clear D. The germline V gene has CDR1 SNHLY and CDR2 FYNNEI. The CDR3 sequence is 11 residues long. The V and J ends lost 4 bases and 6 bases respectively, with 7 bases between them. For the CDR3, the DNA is TGTGCCAGCAGTGCGGGTCCCGAGCAGTACTTC. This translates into CASSAGPEQYF.